This is a list of T cell receptor beta chains from one sample in a study of T cells in Graves' hyperthyroidism and ophthalmopathy. One entry per CDR3 protein, called by TCRdb with MiXCR from the multiplex PCR reads. The profile covers 240,000 or so distinct CDR3 sequences, with about a sixth appearing a single time and around 26% taken by the ten largest. Sequencing input: blood. The receptors stem from a woman under 30 with Graves' ophthalmopathy. CDR3s include the opening cysteine and the closing phenylalanine or tryptophan. Each record gives: V gene, clone size, J gene, D gene, CDR3 protein, CDR3 DNA. D genes are given only for firm matches. The size entry is marked missing in some rows and otherwise reads once, few, many or a size class.

TRBV6-5	many	TRBJ1-2	NA	CASSYSMGGGYTF	TGTGCCAGCAGTTACTCGATGGGTGGGGGCTACACCTTC
TRBV12-3/TRBV12-4	many	TRBJ2-1	TRBD1	CASSLPGQGINEQFF	TGTGCCAGCAGCTTGCCGGGACAGGGTATCAATGAGCAGTTCTTC
TRBV14	many	TRBJ1-1	NA	CASSGLGQGDTEAFF	TGTGCCAGCAGTGGGTTAGGGCAGGGAGACACTGAAGCTTTCTTT
TRBV28	many	TRBJ2-7	TRBD1	CASSSPPGQGTYEQYF	TGTGCCAGCAGTTCCCCTCCGGGACAGGGGACCTACGAGCAGTACTTC
TRBV6-4	NA	TRBJ2-1	NA	CASSGGNSSDEQFF	TGTGCCAGCAGTGGCGGGAACTCCTCCGATGAGCAGTTCTTC
TRBV19	NA	TRBJ1-2	NA	CASSTTGFIYGYTF	TGTGCCAGTAGTACCACAGGGTTTATCTATGGCTACACCTTC
TRBV28	many	TRBJ2-3	TRBD2	CASSFGTGGQGDTQYF	TGTGCCAGCAGTTTCGGAACGGGAGGTCAGGGAGATACGCAGTATTTT
TRBV18	NA	TRBJ2-5	TRBD1	CASSAGTGGPETQYF	TGTGCCAGCTCAGCCGGGACAGGGGGCCCAGAGACCCAGTACTTC
TRBV30	many	TRBJ1-5	NA	CAWGREMPQHF	TGTGCCTGGGGCAGGGAGATGCCCCAGCATTTT
TRBV5-1	many	TRBJ2-5	NA	CASSLEETQYF	TGTGCCAGCAGCTTGGAAGAGACCCAGTACTTC
TRBV20-1	few	TRBJ2-1	TRBD2	CSALRGRSSSSYNEQFF	TGCAGTGCCCTACGCGGGAGGTCCTCCTCTTCCTACAATGAGCAGTTCTTC
TRBV28	many	TRBJ2-5	TRBD1	CASNTGAETQYF	TGTGCCAGCAATACAGGGGCGGAGACCCAGTACTTC
TRBV15	many	TRBJ2-2	TRBD1	CATSLQGAGELFF	TGTGCCACCAGCCTACAGGGGGCCGGGGAGCTGTTTTTT
TRBV11-2	many	TRBJ2-7	TRBD1	CASTGQGSSYEQYF	TGTGCCAGCACCGGACAGGGAAGCTCCTACGAGCAGTACTTC
TRBV4-1	many	TRBJ2-1	TRBD2	CASSRGDQGLAGREQFF	TGCGCCAGCAGCCGAGGCGACCAGGGACTAGCGGGCCGAGAGCAGTTCTTC
TRBV6-6	many	TRBJ2-5	NA	CASSFSTGQETQYF	TGTGCCAGCAGTTTCTCGACAGGCCAAGAGACCCAGTACTTC
TRBV11-1	NA	TRBJ2-7	TRBD2	CASSLWGLAGGEQYF	TGTGCCAGCAGCTTATGGGGACTAGCGGGAGGCGAGCAGTACTTC
TRBV28	many	TRBJ2-7	TRBD1	CASSTIDRGRLRYEQYF	TGTGCCAGCAGTACCATAGACAGGGGACGTCTCCGCTACGAGCAGTACTTC
TRBV4-3	many	TRBJ1-1	TRBD1	CASSPVAAGGNWGTEAFF	TGCGCCAGCAGCCCCGTAGCGGCAGGGGGTAATTGGGGCACTGAAGCTTTCTTT
TRBV28	many	TRBJ1-6	TRBD1	CASSSGQGGGYNSPLHF	TGTGCCAGCAGTTCCGGACAGGGTGGAGGGTATAATTCACCCCTCCACTTT
TRBV2	many	TRBJ2-7	TRBD1	CASRGDRTSYEQYF	TGTGCCAGCAGGGGGGACAGGACCTCCTACGAGCAGTACTTC
TRBV7-2	once	TRBJ2-3	TRBD2	CASSLVGAGAADTQYF	TGTGCCAGCAGCTTAGTTGGAGCGGGAGCTGCAGATACGCAGTATTTT
TRBV9	many	TRBJ1-2	NA	CASSGGVREHGYTF	TGTGCCAGCAGCGGTGGGGTCAGGGAGCATGGCTACACCTTC
TRBV28	NA	TRBJ1-5	TRBD1	CASRITTGGSRQPQHF	TGTGCCAGCAGAATCACGACAGGGGGAAGTCGGCAGCCCCAGCATTTT
TRBV6-1	NA	TRBJ1-2	TRBD1	CASSEAGRTGGYGYTF	TGTGCCAGCAGTGAAGCTGGACGGACAGGGGGCTATGGCTACACCTTC
TRBV30	many	TRBJ1-6	NA	CAWRLGAPYNSPLHF	TGTGCCTGGAGGCTGGGCGCTCCCTATAATTCACCCCTCCACTTT
TRBV12-3/TRBV12-4	many	TRBJ2-7	TRBD2	CASRIAGAHEQYF	TGTGCCAGCAGAATAGCGGGAGCCCACGAGCAGTACTTC
TRBV5-1	NA	TRBJ2-7	TRBD2	CASSFRTSGSFGEQYF	TGCGCCAGCAGCTTCCGGACTAGCGGGAGTTTTGGCGAGCAGTACTTC
TRBV28	NA	TRBJ2-1	TRBD2	CASNPTVRTSGGASSYNEQFF	TGTGCCAGCAACCCAACGGTGAGGACTAGCGGGGGGGCTAGTTCCTACAATGAGCAGTTCTTC
TRBV28	few	TRBJ1-5	TRBD1	CASSPAGTGGSRQPQHF	TGTGCCAGCAGTCCCGCCGGGACAGGGGGAAGTCGGCAGCCCCAGCATTTT
TRBV29-1	many	TRBJ2-7	TRBD1	CSVTPGTATYEQYF	TGCAGCGTGACCCCCGGGACAGCAACCTACGAGCAGTACTTC
TRBV7-8	NA	TRBJ1-1	NA	CASSLKGRDTEAFF	TGTGCCAGCAGCCTCAAGGGACGGGACACTGAAGCTTTCTTT
TRBV27	many	TRBJ2-5	NA	CASSLEGQETQYF	TGTGCCAGCAGTTTGGAGGGCCAAGAGACCCAGTACTTC
TRBV4-2	NA	TRBJ2-2	TRBD2	CASSTRTSGIAGELVF	TGTGCCAGCAGCACAAGGACTAGCGGGATTGCCGGGGAGCTGGTTTTT
TRBV6-2/TRBV6-3	many	TRBJ2-1	NA	CASRARLNPTYNEQFF	TGTGCCAGCAGAGCGAGGCTGAATCCTACCTACAATGAGCAGTTCTTC
TRBV6-1	many	TRBJ2-7	NA	CASSPQGASYEQYF	TGTGCCAGCTCCCCTCAGGGTGCCTCCTACGAGCAGTACTTC
TRBV20-1	many	TRBJ2-5	NA	CSARGQGRAPETQYF	TGCAGTGCTCGGGGGCAGGGAAGGGCCCCAGAGACCCAGTACTTC
TRBV28	NA	TRBJ1-3	TRBD1	CASSSTGGFENTIYF	TGTGCCAGCAGCTCGACAGGGGGCTTTGAAAACACCATATATTTT
TRBV20-1	many	TRBJ2-4	NA	CSARDWGQGMVDIQYF	TGCAGTGCTAGAGATTGGGGGCAGGGGATGGTGGACATTCAGTACTTC